The rows below give T cell receptor beta chains drawn from one sample of a study of blood T cell repertoires in COVID-19. Repertoires were generated with immunoSEQ multiplex PCR, while TCRdb's copy carries only in-frame clones and drops some. The sample consists of approximately 210,000 clones, around four fifths of them appearing once. Sequencing was carried out using peripheral blood. All receptors come from a woman aged 45-60 years with active or convalescent COVID-19. CDR3s include the opening cysteine and the closing phenylalanine or tryptophan. Each record gives: clone size, D gene, V gene, J gene, CDR3 protein, CDR3 DNA. D genes are given only for firm matches. A clone size is listed for some rows: how often the clone was seen (once, few, many), or a class if it is expanded.

clone_size: -
d_call: -
v_call: TRBV11-2
j_call: TRBJ2-5
cdr3_aa: CASSFTYGGPQETQYF
cdr3_nt: TGTGCCAGCAGCTTTACGTACGGGGGGCCGCAAGAGACCCAGTACTTC

clone_size: -
d_call: TRBD1
v_call: TRBV9
j_call: TRBJ1-5
cdr3_aa: CASSVGQGNQPQHF
cdr3_nt: TGTGCCAGCAGCGTGGGACAGGGCAACCAGCCCCAGCATTTT

clone_size: -
d_call: TRBD1
v_call: TRBV2
j_call: TRBJ1-5
cdr3_aa: CASRRGTGGQPQHF
cdr3_nt: TGTGCCAGCAGGAGGGGGACAGGGGGTCAGCCCCAGCATTTT

clone_size: -
d_call: TRBD1
v_call: TRBV7-9
j_call: TRBJ1-6
cdr3_aa: CASSSRTGENSPLHF
cdr3_nt: TGTGCCAGCAGCTCACGGACAGGCGAAAATTCACCCCTCCACTTT

clone_size: -
d_call: -
v_call: TRBV7-6
j_call: TRBJ1-3
cdr3_aa: CASSLMVSNGNTIYF
cdr3_nt: TGTGCCAGCAGCTTAATGGTTTCTAATGGAAACACCATATATTTT

clone_size: -
d_call: TRBD2
v_call: TRBV11-2
j_call: TRBJ2-1
cdr3_aa: CASSLASGRADEQFF
cdr3_nt: TGTGCCAGCAGCTTAGCTAGCGGGAGGGCAGATGAGCAGTTCTTC

clone_size: -
d_call: TRBD1
v_call: TRBV5-1
j_call: TRBJ2-5
cdr3_aa: CASSPVGTGGETQYF
cdr3_nt: TGCGCCAGCAGCCCAGTCGGGACAGGGGGAGAGACCCAGTACTTC

clone_size: -
d_call: -
v_call: TRBV4-1
j_call: TRBJ1-2
cdr3_aa: CASSQEVAGSGGYTF
cdr3_nt: TGCGCCAGCAGCCAAGAGGTGGCAGGCTCTGGTGGCTACACCTTC

clone_size: -
d_call: TRBD1
v_call: TRBV19
j_call: TRBJ1-2
cdr3_aa: CASKLGTVYGYTF
cdr3_nt: TGTGCCAGTAAACTCGGGACAGTCTATGGCTACACCTTC

clone_size: once
d_call: TRBD1
v_call: TRBV5-6
j_call: TRBJ1-2
cdr3_aa: CASSSGRGNYGYTF
cdr3_nt: TGTGCCAGCAGCTCTGGCAGGGGGAACTATGGCTACACCTTC

clone_size: -
d_call: TRBD1
v_call: TRBV7-3
j_call: TRBJ2-2
cdr3_aa: CASSPDRGGELFF
cdr3_nt: TGTGCCAGCAGCCCGGACAGGGGCGGGGAGCTGTTTTTT

clone_size: once
d_call: TRBD1
v_call: TRBV10-3
j_call: TRBJ1-5
cdr3_aa: CAISESGGGRIQPQHF
cdr3_nt: TGTGCCATCAGTGAGTCCGGAGGGGGCAGAATACAGCCCCAGCATTTT

clone_size: -
d_call: -
v_call: TRBV27
j_call: TRBJ1-2
cdr3_aa: CASSNERGSDYGYTF
cdr3_nt: TGTGCCAGCAGTAACGAGAGGGGGAGTGACTATGGCTACACCTTC

clone_size: -
d_call: -
v_call: TRBV11-2
j_call: TRBJ2-6
cdr3_aa: CASSSLQGYGANVLTF
cdr3_nt: TGTGCCAGCAGCTCCCTCCAGGGTTACGGGGCCAACGTCCTGACTTTC

clone_size: -
d_call: TRBD2
v_call: TRBV6-1
j_call: TRBJ2-1
cdr3_aa: CASSEARASGKFF
cdr3_nt: TGTGCCAGCAGTGAAGCGCGGGCTAGCGGGAAGTTCTTC

clone_size: -
d_call: -
v_call: TRBV18
j_call: TRBJ1-2
cdr3_aa: CASSPGGTGANYGYTF
cdr3_nt: TGTGCCAGCTCACCGGGAGGTACGGGAGCTAACTATGGCTACACCTTC

clone_size: once
d_call: TRBD2
v_call: TRBV18
j_call: TRBJ2-5
cdr3_aa: CASSFSAGVETQYF
cdr3_nt: TGTGCCAGCTCATTCTCAGCGGGAGTGGAGACCCAGTACTTC

clone_size: -
d_call: TRBD2
v_call: TRBV4-1
j_call: TRBJ2-5
cdr3_aa: CASSQVPGTRRETQYF
cdr3_nt: TGCGCCAGCAGCCAAGTTCCCGGGACTAGACGGGAGACCCAGTACTTC

clone_size: -
d_call: -
v_call: TRBV27
j_call: TRBJ1-5
cdr3_aa: CASRESIRSQPQHF
cdr3_nt: TGTGCCAGCAGGGAGTCCATCCGGAGCCAGCCCCAGCATTTT

clone_size: -
d_call: TRBD1
v_call: TRBV28
j_call: TRBJ1-5
cdr3_aa: CASSLLGQGTRNQPQHF
cdr3_nt: TGTGCCAGCAGTTTATTGGGACAGGGGACAAGGAATCAGCCCCAGCATTTT

clone_size: few
d_call: -
v_call: TRBV5-6
j_call: TRBJ1-6
cdr3_aa: CASSPPIPANSPLHF
cdr3_nt: TGTGCCAGCAGCCCCCCTATTCCTGCGAATTCACCCCTCCACTTT

clone_size: -
d_call: TRBD2
v_call: TRBV6-6
j_call: TRBJ2-3
cdr3_aa: CASSSGGVGGTDTQYF
cdr3_nt: TGTGCCAGCAGCAGTGGGGGGGTCGGGGGCACAGATACGCAGTATTTT